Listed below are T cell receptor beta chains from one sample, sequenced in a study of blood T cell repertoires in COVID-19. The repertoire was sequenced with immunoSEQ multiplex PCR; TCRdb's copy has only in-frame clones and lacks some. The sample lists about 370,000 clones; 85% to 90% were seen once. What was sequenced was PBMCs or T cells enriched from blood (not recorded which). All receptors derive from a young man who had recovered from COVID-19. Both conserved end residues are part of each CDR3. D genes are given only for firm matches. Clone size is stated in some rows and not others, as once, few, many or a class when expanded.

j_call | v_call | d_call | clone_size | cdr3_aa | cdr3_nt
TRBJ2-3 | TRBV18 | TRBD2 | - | CASSPTRTSGRTDTQYF | TGTGCCAGCTCACCGACCCGGACTAGCGGCCGCACAGATACGCAGTATTTT
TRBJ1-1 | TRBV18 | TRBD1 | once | CASSPGTGATEAFF | TGTGCCAGCTCACCAGGGACAGGCGCCACTGAAGCTTTCTTT
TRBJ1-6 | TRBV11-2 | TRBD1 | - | CASSSRQGNNSPLHF | TGTGCCAGCAGTAGCCGACAGGGGAATAATTCACCCCTCCACTTT
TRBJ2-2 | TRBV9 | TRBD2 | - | CASSVGGSGGITGELFF | TGTGCCAGCAGCGTAGGCGGTAGCGGGGGGATTACCGGGGAGCTGTTTTTT
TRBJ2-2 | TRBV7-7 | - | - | CASSLDRASTGELFF | TGTGCCAGCAGCTTAGACAGGGCGAGCACCGGGGAGCTGTTTTTT
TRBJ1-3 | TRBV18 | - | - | CASSPRGGIGNTIYF | TGTGCCAGCTCACCCCGGGGAGGGATCGGAAACACCATATATTTT
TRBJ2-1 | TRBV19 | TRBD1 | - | CASMVQGAGYNEQFF | TGTGCCAGTATGGTGCAGGGGGCGGGCTACAATGAGCAGTTCTTC
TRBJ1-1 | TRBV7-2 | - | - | CASSFDRLNTEAFF | TGTGCCAGCAGCTTCGACAGGTTAAACACTGAAGCTTTCTTT
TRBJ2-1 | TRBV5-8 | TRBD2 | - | CASSFWGLASGNEQFF | TGTGCCAGCAGCTTCTGGGGACTAGCGTCGGGGAATGAGCAGTTCTTC
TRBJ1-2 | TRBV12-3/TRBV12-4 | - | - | CASTANLGGYTF | TGTGCCAGCACGGCAAACCTCGGGGGCTACACCTTC
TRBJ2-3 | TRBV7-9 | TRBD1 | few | CASSLAGTATDTQYF | TGTGCCAGCAGCTTAGCCGGGACAGCCACAGATACGCAGTATTTT
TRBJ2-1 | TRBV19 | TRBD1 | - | CASTSGGGRDYNEQFF | TGTGCCAGTACCTCAGGGGGTGGCAGGGACTACAATGAGCAGTTCTTC
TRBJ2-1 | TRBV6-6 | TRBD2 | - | CASSLGTSGFISYNEQFF | TGTGCCAGCAGTCTCGGGACTAGCGGGTTCATTTCCTACAATGAGCAGTTCTTC
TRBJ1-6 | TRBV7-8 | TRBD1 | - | CASSLGYRGNNSPLHF | TGTGCCAGCAGCTTAGGTTACAGGGGTAACAATTCACCCCTCCACTTT
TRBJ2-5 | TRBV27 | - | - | CASSFLAPGETQYF | TGTGCCAGCAGTTTTCTCGCGCCGGGAGAGACCCAGTACTTC
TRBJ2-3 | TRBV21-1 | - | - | CARPGQGYRDTQYF | TGTGCCAGGCCCGGACAGGGCTACAGAGATACGCAGTATTTT
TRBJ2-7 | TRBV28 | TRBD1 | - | CASSFVPGQGAYEQYF | TGTGCCAGCAGTTTTGTGCCGGGACAGGGGGCCTACGAGCAGTACTTC
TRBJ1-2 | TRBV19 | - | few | CASSNHGADSGYTF | TGTGCCAGTAGCAACCATGGGGCGGATTCTGGCTACACCTTC